This T cell receptor beta chain was recovered during a study of blood T cell repertoires in COVID-19. Study context: The United States, Italy and Spain supplied acute and convalescent COVID-19 samples. T cells, B-cell-depleted T cells, or PBMCs provided the cDNA or gDNA that served as material.

Per the authors' pipeline: Reference gene primers were amplified, and this amplification served to estimate nucleated cell counts. The method was immunoSEQ multiplex PCR; TCRdb's version includes in-frame clones alone and lacks a portion of them. V, J and clone size reflect that table, while D and trimming were determined from the DNA. Among about 150,000 clones listed, about four fifths were seen once. Assignments of participants to cohorts depended upon their own reported clinical history. V was pared by 7 bases and J by 4 bases, with 21 bases between. CDR1 and CDR2 (germline): LNHDA, SQIVND (reference sequence). This CDR3 is 16 amino acids long.

The specimen was PBMCs or T cells enriched from blood (not recorded which). The chain carries TRBV19 and TRBJ2-3, with D perhaps TRBD2 (6 bases). The receptor was isolated from a woman in her forties or fifties who had been exposed to COVID-19. Here the CDR3 reads CASNTGRASAADTQYF. CDR3 nucleotides: TGTGCCAGTAATACGGGTCGGGCTAGCGCCGCAGATACGCAGTATTTT.